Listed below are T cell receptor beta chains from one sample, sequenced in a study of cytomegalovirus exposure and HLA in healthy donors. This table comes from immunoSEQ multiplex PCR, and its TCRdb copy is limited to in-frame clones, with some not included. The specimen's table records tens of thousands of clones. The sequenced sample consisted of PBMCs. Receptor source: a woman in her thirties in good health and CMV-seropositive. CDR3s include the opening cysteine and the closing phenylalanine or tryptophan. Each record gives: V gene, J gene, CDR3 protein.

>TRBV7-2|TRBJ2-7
CASSSRLAGDEQYF
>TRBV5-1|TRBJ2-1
CASSLSDSAVDEQFF
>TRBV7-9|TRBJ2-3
CASSSPGGWGDTQYF
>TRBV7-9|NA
CASGTSGVSHEQYF
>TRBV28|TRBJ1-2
CASSVGQNSYGYTF
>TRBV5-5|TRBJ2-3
CASSLTGDTDTQYF
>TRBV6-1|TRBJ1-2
CASNDRRGPYGYTF
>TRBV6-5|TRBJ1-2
CASSYWPPRGYTF
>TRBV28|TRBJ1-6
CASSSYRDRGANSPLHF
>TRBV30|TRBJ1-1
CAWSATTGTEAFF
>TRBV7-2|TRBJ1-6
CASSVGTAVNSPLHF
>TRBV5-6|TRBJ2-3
CASSLRTSGGRFTDTQYF
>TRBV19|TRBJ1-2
CASTGGQGNYGYTF
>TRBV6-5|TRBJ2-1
CASSKGQGNEQFF
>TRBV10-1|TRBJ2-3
CASNPGTSGESSTDTQYF
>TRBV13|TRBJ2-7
CASSPPGTVEYEQYF
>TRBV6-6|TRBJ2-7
CASRAGTGRYEQYF
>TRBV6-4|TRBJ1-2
CASKIQGSANYGYTF
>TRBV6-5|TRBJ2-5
CASRPGVQETQYF
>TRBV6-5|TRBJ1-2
CASSRASRGYGYTF
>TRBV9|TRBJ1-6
CASRVGQGDSPLHF
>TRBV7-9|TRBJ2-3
CASSWAGAQADTQYF
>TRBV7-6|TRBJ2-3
CASSLASGTDTQYF
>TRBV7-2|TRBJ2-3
CASSVAGGRTDTQYF
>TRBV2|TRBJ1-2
CASRGTIGYTF
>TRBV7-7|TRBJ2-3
CASSRTSGLADTQYF
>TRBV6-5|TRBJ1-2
CASSYSPTGEYGYTF
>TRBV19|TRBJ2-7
CASSPIRQGAREQYF
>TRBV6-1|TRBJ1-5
CASRAQEFGQPQHF
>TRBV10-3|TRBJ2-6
CATTAAAGANVLTF
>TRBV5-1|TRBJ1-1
CASSLDPGYRMNTEAFF
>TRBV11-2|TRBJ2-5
CAGSSGGETQYF
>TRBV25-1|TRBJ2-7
CASRAGPGEQYF
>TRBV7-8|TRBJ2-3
CASSLAAYTQYF
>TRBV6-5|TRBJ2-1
CASSLGQVNGEQFF